The 12 T cell receptor beta chains below all came from one sample that was sequenced in a study of CD8 T cells in Susac syndrome. Reverse transcription used roughly 0.5 to 1 ug RNA and random hexamers. TCRdb re-called the immunoSEQ multiplex PCR reads through MiXCR, storing one row per CDR3 protein. This sample has about 300,000 distinct CDR3 sequences, with just over 90% found just once. The sample consisted of CD4+ T cells from PBMCs. The receptors originated from a human donor with multiple sclerosis.

This chain uses TRBV7-9 with TRBJ2-1; 12 bases match TRBD2. Unmatched junction bases numbered 5, after V lost 3 bases and J lost 2 bases. The CDR3 loop spans 17 amino acids. CDR1 is SEHNR and CDR2 is FQNEAQ in the germline V gene (reference sequence). For the CDR3, the DNA is TGTGCCAGCAGCTTGGACTCTAGCGGGAGGGCCTACAATGAGCAGTTCTTC. Translation gives CASSLDSSGRAYNEQFF.

The CDR3 sequence is CASSLEGGPTDTQYF. In DNA form, the CDR3 reads TGTGCCAGCAGCTTGGAGGGGGGCCCCACAGATACGCAGTATTTT. The J gene is TRBJ2-3, the V gene TRBV5-4; TRBD1 or TRBD2 may be the D gene (6 bases each). This CDR3 has 15 residues. CDR1 is SGHNT, CDR2 YYREEE, per germline (reference sequence). V was shortened by 0 bases and J by 2 bases, with 10 bases between the two germline ends.

V usage is TRBV12-3 or TRBV12-4 and J usage is TRBJ1-1; D ambiguous. The CDR3 length is 12 residues. V was shortened by 2 bases and J by 9 bases, with 10 bases between the two germline ends. CDR3 DNA: TGTGCCAGCAGTTTAAGGGAAACGAAAGCTTTCTTT. It is translated as CASSLRETKAFF.

This chain links TRBV20-1 with TRBJ2-7, with 13 bases lining up with TRBD2. Unmatched junction bases numbered 6, after V lost 5 bases and J lost 8 bases. The CDR3 is made up of 13 amino acids. The V gene's germline CDR1 is DFQATT and CDR2 SNEGSKA (reference sequence). DNA for the CDR3: TGCAGTGCTTGGGGGACTAGCGGGAATAAGCAGTACTTC. It codes for CSAWGTSGNKQYF.

V and J are TRBV20-1 and TRBJ2-1, with D uncertain. The V gene lost 3 bases and the J gene lost 1 base, with 10 bases spanning the gap. The CDR3 runs to 14 residues. Looked up from germline, CDR1 is DFQATT and CDR2 is SNEGSKA (reference sequence). In DNA, the CDR3 is TGCAGTGCTAGCCTCTTATCGTCCTACAATGAGCAGTTCTTC. This sequence encodes CSASLLSSYNEQFF.

The rearrangement joins TRBV25-1 to TRBJ1-1; a weak D match, TRBD1 (5 bases). The CDR3 is made up of 17 amino acids. CDR1 and CDR2 (germline): MGHDK, SYGVNS. Trimming left V 7 bases short and J 4 bases short, with 25 bases between. The DNA for the CDR3 is TGTGCCAGCATTAAATCGGTGGGTAGGGGAAGTCTCACTGAAGCTTTCTTT. It translates to CASIKSVGRGSLTEAFF.

This clonotype showed up just once. The chain employs TRBV29-1 and TRBJ2-4; 8 positions agree with TRBD1. The CDR3 is made up of 14 amino acids. The ends lost 2 bases at V and 8 bases at J; junction bases unmatched: 8. CDR1 and CDR2 (germline): SQVTM, ANQGSEA. Written as DNA, the CDR3 is TGCAGCGTTGAAACCGGGACAGGTGGAGACATTCAGTACTTC. Residues: CSVETGTGGDIQYF.

The chain combines TRBV6-6 with TRBJ2-7; D call uncertain. The CDR3 consists of 12 residues. Trimming took 6 bases from V and 2 from J, leaving 8 bases between them. Per germline, CDR1 MNHNY and CDR2 SVGAGI (reference sequence). The CDR3: CASRRRPYEQYF. The CDR3 DNA follows: TGTGCCAGCAGACGGCGGCCCTACGAGCAGTACTTC.

The chain employs TRBV11-2 and TRBJ2-3, with 9 bases lining up with TRBD1. V dropped 4 bases and J dropped 1; count of bases not matched to a gene: 0. The CDR3 spans 14 residues. Germline V CDR1 and CDR2: SGHAT, FQNNGV. The CDR3 coding sequence is TGTGCCAGCAGCTGGGACAGGGGCACAGATACGCAGTATTTT. Translated, it gives CASSWDRGTDTQYF.

V usage is TRBV5-1 and J usage is TRBJ2-2; TRBD1 is a possible D gene (6 bases). This CDR3 has 16 amino acids. V lost 0 bases to trimming and J lost 4 bases, with 13 bases between them. Germline CDR1 and CDR2: SGHRS and YFSETQ. CDR3 DNA: TGCGCCAGCAGCTTGGCCTTACAGGGACCCACCGGGGAGCTGTTTTTT. This gives the protein CASSLALQGPTGELFF. Supplemented by reference TRBV5-1 and TRBJ2-2, the full variable domain reads KAGVTQTPRYLIKTRGQQVTLSCSPISGHRSVSWYQQTPGQGLQFLFEYFSETQRNKGNFPGRFSGRQFSNSRSEMNVSTLELGDSALYLCASSLALQGPTGELFFGEGSRLTVL.

The chain carries TRBV5-4 and TRBJ1-2; perhaps TRBD1 as D (5 bases). V was clipped by 4 bases and J by 6 bases, with 22 bases between them. The germline gives CDR1 SGHNT, CDR2 YYREEE (reference sequence). The CDR3 is made up of 16 amino acids. CDR3 DNA: TGTGCCAGCAGCCCCGCGGGGGGTGATAGCATAGATGGCTACACCTTC. Amino acids: CASSPAGGDSIDGYTF. Filled out from reference TRBV5-4 and TRBJ1-2, the complete variable domain reads ETGVTQSPTHLIKTRGQQVTLRCSSQSGHNTVSWYQQALGQGPQFIFQYYREEENGRGNFPPRFSGLQFPNYSSELNVNALELDDSALYLCASSPAGGDSIDGYTFGSGTRLTVV.

This chain joins TRBV6-5 and TRBJ2-2; D is perhaps TRBD1 (6 bases). V lost 7 bases, J lost 5 bases, and 14 bases lay in between. Looked up from germline, CDR1 is MNHEY and CDR2 is SVGAGI. CDR3 length: 14 amino acids. CDR3 DNA sequence: TGTGCCAGCAAAACAGGGCTGAGTACCGGGGAGCTGTTTTTT. It codes for CASKTGLSTGELFF.